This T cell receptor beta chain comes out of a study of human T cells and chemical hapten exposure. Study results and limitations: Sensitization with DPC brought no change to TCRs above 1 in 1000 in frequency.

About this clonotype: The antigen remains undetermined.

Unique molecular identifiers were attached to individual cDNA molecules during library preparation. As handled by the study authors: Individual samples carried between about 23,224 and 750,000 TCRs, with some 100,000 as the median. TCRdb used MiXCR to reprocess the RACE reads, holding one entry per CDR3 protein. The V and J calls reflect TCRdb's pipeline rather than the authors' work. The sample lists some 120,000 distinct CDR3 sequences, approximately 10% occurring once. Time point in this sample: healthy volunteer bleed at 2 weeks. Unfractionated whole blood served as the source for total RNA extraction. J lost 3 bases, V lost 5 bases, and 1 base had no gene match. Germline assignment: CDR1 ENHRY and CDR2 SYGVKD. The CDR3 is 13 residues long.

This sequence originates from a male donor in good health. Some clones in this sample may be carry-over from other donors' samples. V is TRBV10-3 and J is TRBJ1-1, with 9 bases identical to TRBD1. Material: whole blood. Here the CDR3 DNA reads TGTGCCATCAGTAGGACAGGGGACACTGAAGCTTTCTTT. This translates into CAISRTGDTEAFF.